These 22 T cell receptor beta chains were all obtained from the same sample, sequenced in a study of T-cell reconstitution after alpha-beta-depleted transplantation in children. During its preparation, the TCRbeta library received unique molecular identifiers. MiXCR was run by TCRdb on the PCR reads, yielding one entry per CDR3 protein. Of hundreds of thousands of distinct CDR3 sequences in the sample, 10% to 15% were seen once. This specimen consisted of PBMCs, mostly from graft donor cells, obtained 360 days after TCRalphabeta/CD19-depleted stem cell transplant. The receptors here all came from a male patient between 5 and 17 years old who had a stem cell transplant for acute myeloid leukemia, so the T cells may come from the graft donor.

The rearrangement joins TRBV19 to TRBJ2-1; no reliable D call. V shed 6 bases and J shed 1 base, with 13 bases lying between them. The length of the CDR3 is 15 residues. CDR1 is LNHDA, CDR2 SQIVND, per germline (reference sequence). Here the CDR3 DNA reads TGTGCCAGTAGCCTAAGCAGAATGTCCTACAATGAGCAGTTCTTC. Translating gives CASSLSRMSYNEQFF.

In DNA, the CDR3 is TGTGCCAGCTCACCAATCCCAAACTACGAGCAGTACTTC. Translating it yields CASSPIPNYEQYF. This chain links TRBV18 with TRBJ2-7, with no clear D. Trimming removed 2 bases at V and 3 bases at J, with 8 bases between. Looked up from germline, CDR1 is KGHSH and CDR2 is LQKENI. The CDR3 contains 13 residues.

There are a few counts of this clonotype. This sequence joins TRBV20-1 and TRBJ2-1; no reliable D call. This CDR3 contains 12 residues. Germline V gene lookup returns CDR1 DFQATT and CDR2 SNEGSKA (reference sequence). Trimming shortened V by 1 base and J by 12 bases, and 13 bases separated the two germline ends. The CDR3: CSARVLVGLQFF. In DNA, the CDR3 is TGCAGTGCTAGAGTCTTGGTCGGGCTGCAGTTCTTC.

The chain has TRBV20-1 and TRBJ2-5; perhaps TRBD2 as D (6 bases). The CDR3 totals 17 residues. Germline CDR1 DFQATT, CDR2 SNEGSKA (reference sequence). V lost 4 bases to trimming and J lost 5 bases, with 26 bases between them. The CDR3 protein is CSAKIPPPDGGLETQYF. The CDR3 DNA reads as TGCAGTGCTAAGATACCCCCCCCCGATGGGGGGTTGGAGACCCAGTACTTC.

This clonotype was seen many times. The DNA for the CDR3 is TGTGCCAGCAGTTACGCTTGGGCCTCAGAGCAGTTCTTC. Protein sequence: CASSYAWASEQFF. The chain combines TRBV6-2 or TRBV6-3 with TRBJ2-1, with D uncertain. The CDR3 has 13 amino acids. CDR1 is MNHEY, CDR2 SVGEGT, per germline. The ends were cut back, 2 bases at V and 10 bases at J, with 12 bases in the middle.

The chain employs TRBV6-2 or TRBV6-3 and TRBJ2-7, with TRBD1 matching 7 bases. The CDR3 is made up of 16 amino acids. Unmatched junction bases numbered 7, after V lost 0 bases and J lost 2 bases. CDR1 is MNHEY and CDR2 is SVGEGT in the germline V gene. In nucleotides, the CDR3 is TGTGCCAGCAGTTACTCGGTGACAGGGATAACCTACGAGCAGTACTTC. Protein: CASSYSVTGITYEQYF.

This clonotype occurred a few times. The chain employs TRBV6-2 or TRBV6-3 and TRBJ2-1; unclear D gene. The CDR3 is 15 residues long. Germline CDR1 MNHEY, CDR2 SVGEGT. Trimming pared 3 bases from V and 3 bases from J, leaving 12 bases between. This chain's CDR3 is CASSYNKDIYNEQFF. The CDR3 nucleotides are TGTGCCAGCAGTTATAATAAGGATATCTACAATGAGCAGTTCTTC.

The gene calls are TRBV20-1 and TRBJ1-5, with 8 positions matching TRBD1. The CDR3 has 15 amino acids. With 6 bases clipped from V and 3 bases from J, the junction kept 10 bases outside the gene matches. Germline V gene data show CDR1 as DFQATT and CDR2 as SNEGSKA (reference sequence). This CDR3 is CSATRGQGSNQPQHF. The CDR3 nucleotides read TGCAGTGCAACCCGAGGACAGGGCTCCAATCAGCCCCAGCATTTT.

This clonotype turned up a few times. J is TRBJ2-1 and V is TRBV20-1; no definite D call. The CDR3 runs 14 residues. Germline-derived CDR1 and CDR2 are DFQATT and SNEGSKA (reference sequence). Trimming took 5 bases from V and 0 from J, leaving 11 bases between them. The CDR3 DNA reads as TGCAGTGCTTCAGACTGGAACTCCTACAATGAGCAGTTCTTC. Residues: CSASDWNSYNEQFF.

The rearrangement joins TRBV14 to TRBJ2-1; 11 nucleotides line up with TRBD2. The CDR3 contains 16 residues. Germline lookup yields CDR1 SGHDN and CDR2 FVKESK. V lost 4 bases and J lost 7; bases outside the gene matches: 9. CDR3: CASSLSGRASRNEQFF. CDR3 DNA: TGTGCCAGCAGCCTTAGCGGGAGGGCCTCCCGAAATGAGCAGTTCTTC. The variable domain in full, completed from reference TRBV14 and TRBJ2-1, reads EAGVTQFPSHSVIEKGQTVTLRCDPISGHDNLYWYRRVMGKEIKFLLHFVKESKQDESGMPNNRFLAERTGGTYSTLKVQPAELEDSGVYFCASSLSGRASRNEQFFGPGTRLTVL.

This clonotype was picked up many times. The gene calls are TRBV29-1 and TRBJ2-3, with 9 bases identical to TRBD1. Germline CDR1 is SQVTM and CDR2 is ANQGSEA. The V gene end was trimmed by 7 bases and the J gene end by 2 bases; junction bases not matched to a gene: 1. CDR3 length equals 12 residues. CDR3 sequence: CSGDRATDTQYF. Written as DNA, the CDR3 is TGCAGCGGGGACAGGGCCACAGATACGCAGTATTTT.

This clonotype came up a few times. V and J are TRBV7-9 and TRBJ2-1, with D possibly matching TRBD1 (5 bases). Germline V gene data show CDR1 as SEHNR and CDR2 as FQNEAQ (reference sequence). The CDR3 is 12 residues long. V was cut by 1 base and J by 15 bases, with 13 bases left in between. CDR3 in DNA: TGTGCCAGCAGCTTAGGACAGCCCCGTCGGTTCTTC. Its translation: CASSLGQPRRFF.

The CDR3 nucleotides are TGTGCCAGCAGCTCCGATTCGAGCTCCTACAATGAGCAGTTCTTC. Translation: CASSSDSSSYNEQFF. The chain recombines TRBV5-4 with TRBJ2-1; no clear D gene. This CDR3 region has 15 residues. Trimming cost V 3 bases and J 0 bases, with 10 bases left between them. Germline-derived CDR1 and CDR2 are SGHNT and YYREEE (reference sequence).

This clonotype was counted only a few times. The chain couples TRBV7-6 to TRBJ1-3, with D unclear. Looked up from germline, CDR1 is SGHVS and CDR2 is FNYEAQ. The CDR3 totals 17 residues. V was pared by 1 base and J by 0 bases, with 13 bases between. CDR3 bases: TGTGCCAGCAGCTTAGTGGGAGCACCAAGCTCTGGAAACACCATATATTTT. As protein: CASSLVGAPSSGNTIYF.

DNA of the CDR3: TGTGCCAGCAGCTTCCGTGGGGGAGGTTCACCCCTCCACTTT. Translation gives CASSFRGGGSPLHF. The chain carries TRBV7-2 and TRBJ1-6; possibly TRBD1 for D (5 bases). Germline V gene lookup returns CDR1 SGHTA and CDR2 FQGNSA. The CDR3 is 14 residues long. Trimming stripped 3 bases from V and 9 bases from J, with 12 bases between.

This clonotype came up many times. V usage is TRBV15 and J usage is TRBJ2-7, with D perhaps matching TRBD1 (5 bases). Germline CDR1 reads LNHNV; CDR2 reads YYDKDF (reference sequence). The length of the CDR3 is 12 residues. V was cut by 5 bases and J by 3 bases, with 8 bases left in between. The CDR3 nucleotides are TGTGCCACCAGCCTTGACAGCTACGAGCAGTACTTC. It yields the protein CATSLDSYEQYF.

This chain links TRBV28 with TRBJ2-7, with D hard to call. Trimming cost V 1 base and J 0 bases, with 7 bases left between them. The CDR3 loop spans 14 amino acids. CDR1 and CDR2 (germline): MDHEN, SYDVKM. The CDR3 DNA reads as TGTGCCAGCAGTTTATACGTCAACTCCTACGAGCAGTACTTC. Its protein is CASSLYVNSYEQYF.

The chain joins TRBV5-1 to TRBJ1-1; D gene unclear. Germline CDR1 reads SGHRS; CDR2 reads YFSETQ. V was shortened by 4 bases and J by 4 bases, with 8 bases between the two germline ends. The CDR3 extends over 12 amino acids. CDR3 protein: CASSATFTEAFF. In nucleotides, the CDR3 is TGCGCCAGCAGCGCGACATTCACTGAAGCTTTCTTT.

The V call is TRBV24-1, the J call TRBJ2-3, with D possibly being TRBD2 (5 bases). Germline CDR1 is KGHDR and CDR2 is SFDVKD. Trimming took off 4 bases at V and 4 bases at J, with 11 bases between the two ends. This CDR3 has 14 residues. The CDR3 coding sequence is TGTGCCACCAGTGAAGCCATCGGGGCAGATACGCAGTATTTT. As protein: CATSEAIGADTQYF.

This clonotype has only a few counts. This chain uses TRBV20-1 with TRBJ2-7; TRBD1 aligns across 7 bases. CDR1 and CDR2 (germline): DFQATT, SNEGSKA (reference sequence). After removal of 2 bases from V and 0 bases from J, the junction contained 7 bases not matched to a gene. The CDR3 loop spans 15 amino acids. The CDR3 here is CSARKDRQLSYEQYF. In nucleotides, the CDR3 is TGCAGTGCTAGAAAGGACAGGCAACTCTCCTACGAGCAGTACTTC.

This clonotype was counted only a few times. The CDR3 DNA reads as TGTGCCACCAGTGACTCCCTTTTAGCGGCCCTAAACTACAATGAGCAGTTCTTC. Its protein is CATSDSLLAALNYNEQFF. This rearrangement joins TRBV24-1 to TRBJ2-1; a possible D gene is TRBD2 (6 bases). This CDR3 contains 18 residues. Germline values: CDR1 KGHDR, CDR2 SFDVKD. Trimming cost V 4 bases and J 3 bases, with 21 bases left between them.

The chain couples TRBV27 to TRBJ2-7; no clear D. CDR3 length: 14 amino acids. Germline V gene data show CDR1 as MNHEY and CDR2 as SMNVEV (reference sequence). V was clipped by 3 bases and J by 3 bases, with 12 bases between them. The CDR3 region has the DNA TGTGCCAGCAGTTTGGCACTACCTCTCTACGAGCAGTACTTC. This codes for CASSLALPLYEQYF.